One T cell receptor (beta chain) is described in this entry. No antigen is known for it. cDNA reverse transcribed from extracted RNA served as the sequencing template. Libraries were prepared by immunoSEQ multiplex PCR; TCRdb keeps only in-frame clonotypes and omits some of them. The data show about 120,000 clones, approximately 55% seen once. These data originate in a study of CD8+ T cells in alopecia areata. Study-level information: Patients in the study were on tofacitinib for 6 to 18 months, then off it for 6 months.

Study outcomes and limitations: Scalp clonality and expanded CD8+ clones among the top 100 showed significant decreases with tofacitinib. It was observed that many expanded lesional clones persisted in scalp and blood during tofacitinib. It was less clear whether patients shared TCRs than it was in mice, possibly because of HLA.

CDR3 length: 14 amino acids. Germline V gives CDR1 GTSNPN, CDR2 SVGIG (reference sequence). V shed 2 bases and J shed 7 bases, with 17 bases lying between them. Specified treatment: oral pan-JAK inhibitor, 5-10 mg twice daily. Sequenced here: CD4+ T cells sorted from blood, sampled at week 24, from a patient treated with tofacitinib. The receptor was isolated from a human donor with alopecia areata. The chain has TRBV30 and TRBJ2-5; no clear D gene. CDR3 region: CAWSSKASAGTQYF. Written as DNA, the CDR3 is TGTGCCTGGAGTTCTAAAGCTTCGGCAGGGACCCAGTACTTC.